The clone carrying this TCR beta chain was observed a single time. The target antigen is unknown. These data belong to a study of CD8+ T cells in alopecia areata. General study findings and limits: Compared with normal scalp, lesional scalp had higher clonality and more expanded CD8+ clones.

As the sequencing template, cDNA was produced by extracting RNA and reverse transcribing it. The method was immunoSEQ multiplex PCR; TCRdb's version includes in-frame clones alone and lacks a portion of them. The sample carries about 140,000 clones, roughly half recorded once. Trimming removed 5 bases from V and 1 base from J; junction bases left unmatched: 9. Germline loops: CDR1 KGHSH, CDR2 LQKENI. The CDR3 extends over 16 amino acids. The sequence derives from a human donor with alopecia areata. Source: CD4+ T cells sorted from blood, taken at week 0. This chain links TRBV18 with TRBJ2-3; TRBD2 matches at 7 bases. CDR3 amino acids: CASSSEGSGGTDTQYF. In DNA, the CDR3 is TGTGCCAGCTCATCAGAGGGCAGCGGGGGCACAGATACGCAGTATTTT.